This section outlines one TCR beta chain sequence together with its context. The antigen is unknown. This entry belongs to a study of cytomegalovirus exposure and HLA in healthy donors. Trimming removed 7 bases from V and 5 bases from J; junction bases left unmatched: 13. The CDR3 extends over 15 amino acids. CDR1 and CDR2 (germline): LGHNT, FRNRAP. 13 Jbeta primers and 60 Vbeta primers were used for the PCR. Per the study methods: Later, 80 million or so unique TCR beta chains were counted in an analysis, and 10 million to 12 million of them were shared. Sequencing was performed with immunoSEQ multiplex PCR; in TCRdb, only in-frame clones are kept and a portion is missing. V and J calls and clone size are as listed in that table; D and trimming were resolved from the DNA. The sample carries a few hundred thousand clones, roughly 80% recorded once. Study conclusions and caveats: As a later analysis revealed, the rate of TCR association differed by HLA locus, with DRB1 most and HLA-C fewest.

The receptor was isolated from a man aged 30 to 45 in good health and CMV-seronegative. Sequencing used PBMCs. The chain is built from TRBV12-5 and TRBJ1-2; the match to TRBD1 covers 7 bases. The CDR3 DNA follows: TGTGCTAGTGCCCCTGACAGGGTCTTCGGGTATGGCTACACCTTC. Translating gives CASAPDRVFGYGYTF.